This T cell receptor beta chain comes out of a study of T cell responses to AZD1222 COVID-19 vaccine. Produced via immunoSEQ multiplex PCR; TCRdb's table is partial and in-frame only. This table has just over 95,000 clones, roughly 89% appearing once. Germline loops: CDR1 SGHRS, CDR2 YFSETQ. CDR3 length: 14 residues. The V end lost 4 bases, the J end lost 2 bases, and 9 bases lay between the germline ends. This clone occurred once. The antigen is undetermined. Points from the study as a whole: It was only after the peak T cell response that any repertoires were sampled. Recipients of two AZD1222 doses showed rising Spike-specific TCR breadth and depth. Dominant at 160-218 and 743-854, vaccine-associated CD4 TCRs also spanned spike. Females made up more of the donors, who were largely white British, and clonal diversity may have come out too low.

The genes are TRBV5-1 and TRBJ1-4, with D possibly matching TRBD1 (5 bases). The input for sequencing was peripheral blood, taken on day 0 of AZD1222 vaccination. The TCR sequence derives from an adult in good health. In DNA, the CDR3 is TGCGCCAGCAGCCATGGGGGGACTAATGAAAAACTGTTTTTT. It yields the protein CASSHGGTNEKLFF.